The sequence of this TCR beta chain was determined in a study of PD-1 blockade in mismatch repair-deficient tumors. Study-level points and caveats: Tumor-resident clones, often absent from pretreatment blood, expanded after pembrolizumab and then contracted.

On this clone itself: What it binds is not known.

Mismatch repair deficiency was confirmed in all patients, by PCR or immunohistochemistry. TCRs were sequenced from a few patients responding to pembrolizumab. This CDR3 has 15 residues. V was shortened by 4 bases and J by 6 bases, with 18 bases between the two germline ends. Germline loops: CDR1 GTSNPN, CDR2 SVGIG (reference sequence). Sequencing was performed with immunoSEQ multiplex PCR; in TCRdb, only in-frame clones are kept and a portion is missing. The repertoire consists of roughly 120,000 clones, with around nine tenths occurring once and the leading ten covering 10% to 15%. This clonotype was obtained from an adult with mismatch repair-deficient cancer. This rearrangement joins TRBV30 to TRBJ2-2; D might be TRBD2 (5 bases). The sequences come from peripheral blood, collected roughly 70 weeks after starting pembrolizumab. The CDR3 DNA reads TGTGCCTGGATGGGAAGTGGGAGAGGAGCCGGGGAGCTGTTTTTT. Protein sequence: CAWMGSGRGAGELFF.